Following are 30 T cell receptor beta chains from one sample sequenced in a study of cytomegalovirus exposure and HLA in healthy donors. Assay: immunoSEQ multiplex PCR; the TCRdb copy retains only in-frame clones and omits some. Among 100,000 to 150,000 clones listed, 94% were seen once. The specimen sequenced was PBMCs. The receptors stem from a woman aged 18-35 years in good health and CMV-seronegative.

This chain joins TRBV19 and TRBJ2-1; a weak D match, TRBD1 (6 bases). V lost 9 bases and J lost 10, with 22 bases in between. Germline assignment: CDR1 LNHDA and CDR2 SQIVND (reference sequence). The CDR3 runs to 14 residues. The CDR3 protein is CASDESRGFGEQFF. CDR3 DNA sequence: TGTGCCAGCGACGAAAGCAGGGGATTCGGCGAGCAGTTCTTC.

This clone was counted a few times. The genes are TRBV9 and TRBJ1-4; TRBD1 aligns across 12 bases. Germline CDR1 and CDR2: SGDLS and YYNGEE. The CDR3 length is 15 residues. Trimming cost V 0 bases and J 7 bases; bases outside gene matches: 1. CDR3 loop: CASSVVGQGAEKLFF. For the CDR3, the DNA is TGTGCCAGCAGCGTAGTGGGACAGGGGGCTGAAAAACTGTTTTTT.

The chain employs TRBV7-9 and TRBJ1-2; D ambiguous. The germline V gene encodes CDR1 SEHNR and CDR2 FQNEAQ (reference sequence). The V end was cut by 1 base, the J end by 0 bases, with 9 bases between. CDR3 length equals 15 residues. The CDR3 sequence is CASSLGRGSNYGYTF. The DNA of the CDR3 is TGTGCCAGCAGCTTAGGACGGGGATCTAACTATGGCTACACCTTC.

J is TRBJ1-5 and V is TRBV7-2; D is uncertain. CDR1 is SGHTA and CDR2 is FQGNSA in the germline V gene. CDR3 length equals 13 residues. Deletions cut 5 bases from V and 6 bases from J, with 11 bases between. DNA of the CDR3: TGTGCCAGCAGCCGGACCCGGGGTCAGCCCCAGCATTTT. Amino acid sequence: CASSRTRGQPQHF.

The chain has TRBV27 and TRBJ2-7; tentative D call: TRBD1 (6 bases). V lost 0 bases to trimming and J lost 2 bases, with 8 bases between them. CDR3 size: 14 residues. CDR1 MNHEY and CDR2 SMNVEV come from the germline V gene (reference sequence). DNA for the CDR3: TGTGCCAGCAGTTTATCCAGGGGAGCCTACGAGCAGTACTTC. Its translation: CASSLSRGAYEQYF.

The chain uses TRBV6-5 and TRBJ1-2; weak D call: TRBD1 (6 bases). V dropped 8 bases and J dropped 6 bases, with 16 bases sitting between them. The germline CDR1 and CDR2 sequences are MNHEY and SVGAGI. This CDR3 has 13 amino acids. CDR3 sequence reads: CASGSTGLNGYTF. As DNA, the CDR3 is TGTGCCAGCGGATCGACAGGTCTTAATGGCTACACCTTC.

The V and J genes are TRBV7-2 and TRBJ1-3; 7 positions match TRBD1. CDR3 length: 16 residues. Per the germline V gene, CDR1 is SGHTA and CDR2 is FQGNSA. After removal of 5 bases from V and 4 bases from J, the junction contained 11 bases not matched to a gene. CDR3 sequence reads: CASSPIPTGRGNTIYF. CDR3 DNA sequence: TGTGCCAGCAGCCCGATCCCGACAGGGCGAGGAAACACCATATATTTT.

The chain is built from TRBV5-1 and TRBJ2-3; 10 bases agree with TRBD1. V lost 2 bases, J lost 5 bases, and 17 bases stayed unmatched. This CDR3 has 19 amino acids. Germline loops: CDR1 SGHRS, CDR2 YFSETQ. The CDR3 coding sequence is TGCGCCAGCAGCTTCCTAACAACGACAGGGGGCGCGCGGGAAGATACGCAGTATTTT. Protein product: CASSFLTTTGGAREDTQYF.

This clone has only one observation. The chain links TRBV19 to TRBJ1-5, with 7 bases matching TRBD1. The junction had 6 bases not matched to a gene; V was cut back by 10 bases and J by 0 bases. Per germline, CDR1 LNHDA and CDR2 SQIVND (reference sequence). This CDR3 has 14 residues. CDR3 sequence: CAIGTAYSNQPQHF. The CDR3 DNA follows: TGTGCCATTGGGACAGCGTATAGCAATCAGCCCCAGCATTTT.

The rearrangement links TRBV7-9 to TRBJ1-5; weak D call: TRBD1 (6 bases). The CDR3 is 14 residues long. V lost 11 bases and J lost 6, with 20 bases in between. CDR1 and CDR2 (germline): SEHNR, FQNEAQ (reference sequence). CDR3 amino acids: CAVGSGTIVQPQHF. As DNA, the CDR3 is TGTGCCGTCGGCTCAGGGACAATAGTTCAGCCCCAGCATTTT.

The chain carries TRBV6-1 and TRBJ1-4, with a tentative D call TRBD1 (5 bases). The V end lost 2 bases, the J end lost 0 bases, and 7 bases lay between the germline ends. This CDR3 has 15 residues. The germline gives CDR1 MNHNS, CDR2 SASEGT. The CDR3, as DNA: TGTGCCAGCAGTGAAACAGGTCCAACTAATGAAAAACTGTTTTTT. The encoded protein is CASSETGPTNEKLFF.

This chain connects TRBV30 to TRBJ2-7, with no clear D. The V and J ends lost 3 bases and 5 bases respectively, with 8 bases between them. The CDR3 contains 11 residues. Germline CDR1 GTSNPN, CDR2 SVGIG (reference sequence). The CDR3 bases are TGTGCCTGGAGGAGGTCGAACGAGCAGTACTTC. It is translated as CAWRRSNEQYF.

The J gene is TRBJ2-7, the V gene TRBV19, with a tentative D call TRBD1 (6 bases). Per germline, CDR1 LNHDA and CDR2 SQIVND (reference sequence). Trimming removed 5 bases at V and 1 base at J, with 12 bases between. The CDR3 sequence is 14 residues long. The CDR3 DNA reads TGTGCCAGTAGTTGGTCCAGGGGATCCTACGAGCAGTACTTC. Protein: CASSWSRGSYEQYF.

This sequence joins TRBV5-4 and TRBJ2-7; 8 nucleotides align to TRBD1. Germline CDR1 reads SGHNT; CDR2 reads YYREEE (reference sequence). Trimming cost V 3 bases and J 4 bases; bases outside gene matches: 9. The CDR3 extends over 15 amino acids. The CDR3 DNA sequence: TGTGCCAGCAGCTCCGACAGGGGAGGTGTTTACGAGCAGTACTTC. Translated: CASSSDRGGVYEQYF. The entire variable domain, with the rest obtained from reference TRBV5-4 and TRBJ2-7, is as follows: ETGVTQSPTHLIKTRGQQVTLRCSSQSGHNTVSWYQQALGQGPQFIFQYYREEENGRGNFPPRFSGLQFPNYSSELNVNALELDDSALYLCASSSDRGGVYEQYFGPGTRLTVT.

This sequence joins TRBV4-1 and TRBJ2-2; D perhaps matches TRBD2 (5 bases). In germline, CDR1 is MGHRA, CDR2 YSYEKL. Trimming left V 5 bases short and J 6 bases short, with 22 bases between. This CDR3 region has 17 residues. The CDR3 coding sequence is TGCGCCAGCAGCACACAGAAAGACGGGGTGCGTCCCGGGGAGCTGTTTTTT. This translates into CASSTQKDGVRPGELFF.

The rearrangement links TRBV21-1 to TRBJ1-5; TRBD1, as called in the table, went unchecked against the DNA. TRBV21-1 constitutes a pseudogene. The CDR3 is 17 amino acids. The CDR3 sequence: CASSTQDRDREKQPQHF. For the CDR3, the DNA is TGTGCCAGCAGCACTCAGGACCGGGACAGAGAAAAACAGCCCCAGCATTTT.

The chain combines TRBV13 with TRBJ1-6, with unresolved D. Germline loops: CDR1 PRHDT, CDR2 FYEKMQ (reference sequence). Trimming took off 0 bases at V and 7 bases at J, with 7 bases between the two ends. The CDR3 has 14 amino acids. The CDR3 DNA reads as TGTGCCAGCAGCTTAGGCAGCGGGAATTCACCCCTCCACTTT. This gives the protein CASSLGSGNSPLHF.

V usage is TRBV2 and J usage is TRBJ1-2; D remains ambiguous. In germline, CDR1 is SNHLY, CDR2 FYNNEI. The germline V and J ends were trimmed by 6 bases and 5 bases, with 13 bases remaining between them. CDR3 length: 13 amino acids. CDR3 nucleotide sequence: TGTGCCAGCAGGGCCACAGCCAATTATGGCTACACCTTC. This codes for CASRATANYGYTF.

The chain carries TRBV5-1 and TRBJ2-7, with D tentatively TRBD2 (6 bases). Deletions cut 5 bases from V and 8 bases from J, with 17 bases between. CDR3 size: 13 residues. Germline assignment: CDR1 SGHRS and CDR2 YFSETQ. CDR3 sequence reads: CASSRRGDIKQYF. The CDR3 nucleotides read TGCGCCAGCAGTCGGAGGGGCGATATCAAGCAGTACTTC.

The rearrangement joins TRBV7-2 to TRBJ2-3; tentatively, D is TRBD2 (6 bases). Germline CDR1 is SGHTA and CDR2 is FQGNSA. Trimming cost V 4 bases and J 2 bases, with 16 bases left between them. This CDR3 spans 16 amino acids. CDR3 sequence: CASSSSWQDYTDTQYF. CDR3 DNA sequence: TGTGCCAGCAGCTCGTCGTGGCAGGACTACACAGATACGCAGTATTTT.

This clone has more than one count but fewer than ten. This sequence joins TRBV27 and TRBJ1-2, with 9 positions matching TRBD1. The CDR3 is 16 amino acids. V trimming: 4 bases; J trimming: 0 bases; junction bases outside the gene matches: 6. Germline CDR1 reads MNHEY; CDR2 reads SMNVEV (reference sequence). Here the CDR3 reads CASSSPGTGSNYGYTF. The CDR3 DNA reads as TGTGCCAGCAGTTCTCCCGGGACAGGGTCTAACTATGGCTACACCTTC.

The rearrangement links TRBV6-6 to TRBJ2-5, with D possibly being TRBD1 (6 bases). With 6 bases removed from V and 2 bases from J, the gap between germline ends came to 10 bases. From germline, CDR1 is MNHNY and CDR2 SVGAGI (reference sequence). The CDR3 sequence is 13 residues long. CDR3 nucleotides: TGTGCCAGCAGGGGGGCGGTTCAAGAGACCCAGTACTTC. Protein sequence: CASRGAVQETQYF.

The chain links TRBV6-5 to TRBJ1-5, with 7 bases matching TRBD1. The CDR3 has 14 amino acids. Per the germline V gene, CDR1 is MNHEY and CDR2 is SVGAGI. The trim removed 4 bases at V and 10 bases at J, leaving 10 bases unmatched. CDR3 sequence (DNA): TGTGCCAGCAGTTCGGGACAGCGGTTGTTCCCCCAGCATTTT. Residues: CASSSGQRLFPQHF.

This chain joins TRBV7-9 and TRBJ2-7; the D gene is possibly TRBD2 (5 bases). Trimming stripped 8 bases from V and 2 bases from J, with 7 bases between. Germline-derived CDR1 and CDR2 are SEHNR and FQNEAQ (reference sequence). The length of the CDR3 is 11 residues. In DNA form, the CDR3 reads TGTGCCAGCCACGGGGCCTACGAGCAGTACTTC. It yields the protein CASHGAYEQYF.

The rearrangement joins TRBV5-1 to TRBJ2-3; D gene ambiguous. This CDR3 region has 14 residues. The V end lost 2 bases, the J end lost 5 bases, and 12 bases lay between the germline ends. From germline, CDR1 is SGHRS and CDR2 YFSETQ. The CDR3 DNA is TGCGCCAGCAGCTTAACTTCAACGGGAGATACGCAGTATTTT. This codes for CASSLTSTGDTQYF.

The CDR3 protein is CASSPRVAGVVYLDEQYF. CDR3 nucleotide sequence: TGTGCCAGCAGTCCCCGGGTAGCGGGAGTAGTCTACCTAGACGAGCAGTACTTC. The J gene is TRBJ2-7, the V gene TRBV27; 9 nucleotides align to TRBD2. The CDR3 has 18 residues. V trimming: 5 bases; J trimming: 5 bases; junction bases outside the gene matches: 19. The germline V gene encodes CDR1 MNHEY and CDR2 SMNVEV (reference sequence).

The rearrangement joins TRBV28 to TRBJ1-2; D might be TRBD1 (6 bases). The CDR3 contains 13 residues. CDR1 is MDHEN and CDR2 is SYDVKM in the germline V gene. V lost 4 bases, J lost 8 bases, and 14 bases lay in between. The CDR3 spells CASSSTGKRGYTF. The CDR3, as DNA: TGTGCCAGCAGTTCTACAGGGAAACGGGGCTACACCTTC.

A single count supports this clone. This sequence joins TRBV6-1 and TRBJ2-7; D gene uncertain. Germline lookup yields CDR1 MNHNS and CDR2 SASEGT. CDR3 length: 14 residues. With 2 bases removed from V and 1 base from J, the gap between germline ends came to 9 bases. Here the CDR3 DNA reads TGTGCCAGCAGTGAATTGGTTCGGTCCTACGAGCAGTACTTC. Its translation: CASSELVRSYEQYF.

The rearrangement uses TRBV6-5 and TRBJ2-1; D gene uncertain. The CDR3 length is 14 residues. V lost 6 bases and J lost 7, with 16 bases in between. The germline V gene has CDR1 MNHEY and CDR2 SVGAGI. DNA for the CDR3: TGTGCCAGCAGCCCTCGAGGCCAGCCGAATGAGCAGTTCTTC. This gives the protein CASSPRGQPNEQFF.

The V call is TRBV28, the J call TRBJ1-2; D gene ambiguous. Per the germline V gene, CDR1 is MDHEN and CDR2 is SYDVKM. This CDR3 has 13 residues. Trimming shortened V by 5 bases and J by 5 bases, and 12 bases separated the two germline ends. For the CDR3, the DNA is TGTGCCAGCAGTCCCCAGGATCTATATGGCTACACCTTC. It translates to CASSPQDLYGYTF.